Listed here are 29 T cell receptor beta chains from one sample, sequenced in a study of blood T cell repertoires in COVID-19. Profiled with immunoSEQ multiplex PCR; TCRdb holds only in-frame clones, not every one. The table includes over 150,000 clones, around three quarters detected once. The sequenced sample consisted of peripheral blood. These receptors originate from a man of 80 years or more with acute or convalescent COVID-19.

This clone came up once. This chain joins TRBV6-5 and TRBJ1-1; D is ambiguous. V gave up 7 bases and J gave up 3 bases, with 15 bases separating them. CDR1 is MNHEY and CDR2 is SVGAGI in the germline V gene. The CDR3 has 14 amino acids. DNA of the CDR3: TGTGCCAGCACTTTGTCGGGGTTTGACACTGAAGCTTTCTTT. Its translation: CASTLSGFDTEAFF.

The chain carries TRBV5-4 and TRBJ2-3; D might be TRBD2 (6 bases). This CDR3 contains 15 residues. V gave up 2 bases and J gave up 5 bases, with 15 bases separating them. Germline assignment: CDR1 SGHNT and CDR2 YYREEE (reference sequence). The CDR3: CASSFGGSRVDTQYF. CDR3 DNA: TGTGCCAGCAGCTTCGGGGGTTCCCGCGTAGATACGCAGTATTTT.

As for this clone: Different DNA sequences within this sample yield the same CDR3. This sequence joins TRBV19 and TRBJ2-3; D is unclear. Germline CDR1 LNHDA, CDR2 SQIVND (reference sequence). Trimming stripped 5 bases from V and 3 bases from J, with 9 bases between. The CDR3 has 13 amino acids. CDR3: CASSATGTDTQYF. The CDR3 DNA sequence: TGTGCCAGTAGTGCGACTGGGACAGATACGCAGTATTTT.

V gene TRBV7-2 combines with J gene TRBJ2-7, with 10 bases fitting TRBD2. The CDR3 has 18 amino acids. The germline V gene has CDR1 SGHTA and CDR2 FQGNSA. Trimming cost V 1 base and J 4 bases; bases outside gene matches: 13. Here the CDR3 reads CASSLVPGTSAISYEQYF. The CDR3 coding sequence is TGTGCCAGCAGCTTAGTCCCGGGGACTAGCGCCATCTCATACGAGCAGTACTTC.

This clone has only one observation. The rearrangement joins TRBV10-2 to TRBJ2-7; the match to TRBD2 covers 7 bases. CDR3 size: 15 residues. In germline, CDR1 is WSHSY, CDR2 SAAADI. The V gene end was trimmed by 6 bases and the J gene end by 6 bases; junction bases not matched to a gene: 14. CDR3 sequence: CASRFADERDPEQYV. The CDR3 nucleotides are TGCGCCAGCAGGTTCGCGGACGAGCGGGATCCCGAGCAGTACGTC.

The genes are TRBV7-9 and TRBJ1-4; no clear D. The CDR3 covers 11 residues. V lost 7 bases and J lost 5, with 5 bases in between. Germline values: CDR1 SEHNR, CDR2 FQNEAQ (reference sequence). The CDR3 here is CASTENEKLFF. Here the CDR3 DNA reads TGTGCCAGCACAGAGAATGAAAAACTGTTTTTT. The whole variable domain, filled in from reference TRBV7-9 and TRBJ1-4, reads DTGVSQNPRHKITKRGQNVTFRCDPISEHNRLYWYRQTLGQGPEFLTYFQNEAQLEKSRLLSDRFSAERPKGSFSTLEIQRTEQGDSAMYLCASTENEKLFFGSGTQLSVL.

The chain carries TRBV6-1 and TRBJ2-1; 9 positions match TRBD2. Trimming took 1 base from V and 2 from J; bases not matched to a gene: 0. CDR3 length: 15 amino acids. Germline values: CDR1 MNHNS, CDR2 SASEGT. CDR3 sequence (DNA): TGTGCCAGCAGTGAAGGACTAGCGGCCTACAATGAGCAGTTCTTC. Amino acid sequence: CASSEGLAAYNEQFF.

V is TRBV7-3 and J is TRBJ2-1, with D possibly being TRBD2 (6 bases). Per germline, CDR1 SGHTA and CDR2 FQGTGA. V lost 4 bases, J lost 10 bases, and 23 bases lay in between. There are 16 residues in the CDR3. The CDR3 spells CASSSGWSSVEGEQFF. The CDR3 DNA is TGTGCCAGCAGCTCAGGTTGGTCTAGCGTGGAGGGGGAGCAGTTCTTC.

In this sample, this clone turned up once. This chain joins TRBV19 and TRBJ1-5, with no clear D. Trimming left V 7 bases short and J 0 bases short, with 13 bases between. Germline lookup yields CDR1 LNHDA and CDR2 SQIVND (reference sequence). The CDR3 runs to 15 residues. The CDR3 sequence: CASTPTGHSNQPQHF. The DNA for the CDR3 is TGTGCCAGTACCCCGACGGGTCATAGCAATCAGCCCCAGCATTTT.

Of note for this clone: The junction does not match germline at one end; this may be a read error. The gene calls are TRBV12-3 or TRBV12-4 and TRBJ1-2; the D gene is possibly TRBD1 (6 bases). The CDR3 has 13 amino acids. The CDR3 loop reads CAGRSTGFNGYTF. CDR3 DNA: TGTGCCGGCAGGTCCACAGGGTTTAACGGCTACACCTTC.

The chain couples TRBV5-1 to TRBJ1-1; 12 nucleotides line up with TRBD1. The CDR3 consists of 16 residues. V lost 3 bases to trimming and J lost 0 bases; unmatched junction nucleotides: 3. Germline V lookup: CDR1 SGHRS, CDR2 YFSETQ. Written as DNA, the CDR3 is TGCGCCAGCAGCTATGGGACAGGGGGCTTGAACACTGAAGCTTTCTTT. Protein product: CASSYGTGGLNTEAFF.

This clone appeared a few times. The rearrangement uses TRBV28 and TRBJ1-3, with TRBD1 identical over 9 bases. Trimming took 2 bases from V and 3 from J; bases not matched to a gene: 2. The germline V gene encodes CDR1 MDHEN and CDR2 SYDVKM. This CDR3 is 15 amino acids long. The CDR3 coding sequence is TGTGCCAGCAGTTTAGGGACAGGGATTGGAAACACCATATATTTT. It codes for CASSLGTGIGNTIYF.

V usage is TRBV28 and J usage is TRBJ2-1; TRBD2 matches 13 bases. Germline V gene sequence: CDR1 MDHEN, CDR2 SYDVKM. The CDR3 is made up of 16 amino acids. The J segment lost 7 bases and the V segment lost 5 bases, leaving 8 bases of the junction unmatched. The CDR3 sequence is CASSPQGLAGRNEQFF. In DNA, the CDR3 is TGTGCCAGCAGTCCGCAGGGACTAGCGGGGAGGAATGAGCAGTTCTTC.

The chain is built from TRBV10-1 and TRBJ1-4; 9 nucleotides line up with TRBD1. With 0 bases clipped from V and 3 bases from J, the junction kept 8 bases outside the gene matches. The CDR3 consists of 18 residues. The germline V gene has CDR1 WNHNN and CDR2 SYGVQD (reference sequence). The CDR3 DNA follows: TGCGCCAGCAGTGAGTCATACAGGGGGCAAGGTCCTAATGAAAAACTGTTTTTT. Protein product: CASSESYRGQGPNEKLFF.

V gene TRBV9 combines with J gene TRBJ2-5, with 14 bases identical to TRBD2. The length of the CDR3 is 16 residues. The germline V gene has CDR1 SGDLS and CDR2 YYNGEE. J lost 9 bases, V lost 3 bases, and 10 bases had no gene match. The CDR3 DNA sequence: TGTGCCAGCAGCGCTCAACCGGGACTAGCGGGGGAGGCCCAGTACTTC. As protein: CASSAQPGLAGEAQYF.

This rearrangement joins TRBV3-1 (or the pseudogene TRBV3-2) to TRBJ2-3, with D possibly TRBD2 on 6 matching bases. The V gene's germline CDR1 is LGHDT and CDR2 YNNKEL (reference sequence). This CDR3 spans 18 amino acids. V lost 0 bases and J lost 2, with 18 bases in between. The DNA for the CDR3 is TGTGCCAGCAGCCAAGATATATTGACTAGGGATTACACAGATACGCAGTATTTT. It specifies CASSQDILTRDYTDTQYF.

The gene calls are TRBV3-1 (or the pseudogene TRBV3-2) and TRBJ2-5; D possibly corresponds to TRBD2 (7 bases). Germline CDR1 is LGHDT and CDR2 is YNNKEL (reference sequence). The V and J ends lost 2 bases and 1 base respectively, with 8 bases between them. The CDR3 length is 14 residues. CDR3 sequence reads: CASSQRGAQETQYF. The DNA for the CDR3 is TGTGCCAGCAGCCAACGGGGGGCCCAAGAGACCCAGTACTTC.

The CDR3 DNA reads as TGTGCCAGCAGTTTATTGCCCTGGACTAGCGGGGGGGTTTTCGAGCAGTACTTC. Amino acid sequence: CASSLLPWTSGGVFEQYF. The chain employs TRBV27 and TRBJ2-7, with 15 bases identical to TRBD2. From germline, CDR1 is MNHEY and CDR2 SMNVEV (reference sequence). V lost 1 base, J lost 6 bases, and 10 bases stayed unmatched. The CDR3 consists of 18 residues.

The rearrangement links TRBV19 to TRBJ2-7; 11 nucleotides align to TRBD1. The germline V gene has CDR1 LNHDA and CDR2 SQIVND (reference sequence). The length of the CDR3 is 15 residues. V was clipped by 7 bases and J by 2 bases; unmatched bases: 7. CDR3 nucleotide sequence: TGTGCCAGTACGCCCAGGGGACAGGGGGCCTACGAGCAGTACTTC. As protein: CASTPRGQGAYEQYF.

V and J are TRBV4-1 and TRBJ2-5, with TRBD2 matching over 10 bases. The V and J ends lost 0 bases and 4 bases, in that order; junction bases with no gene match: 5. Germline V CDR1 and CDR2: MGHRA, YSYEKL. CDR3 size: 16 residues. The CDR3 coding sequence is TGCGCCAGCAGCCAAGATAGGGCTAGCGGGGGAGAGACCCAGTACTTC. This codes for CASSQDRASGGETQYF.

The CDR3 here is CASSDRGDSYYNEQFF. The CDR3 nucleotides are TGTGCCAGTAGTGACAGGGGGGATTCCTACTACAATGAGCAGTTCTTC. The V gene is TRBV19, the J gene TRBJ2-1; 9 bases line up with TRBD1. Germline V gene data show CDR1 as LNHDA and CDR2 as SQIVND (reference sequence). The CDR3 extends over 16 amino acids. V trimming: 5 bases; J trimming: 3 bases; junction bases outside the gene matches: 8.

This clone was detected only a few times. The chain uses TRBV4-2 and TRBJ1-2; TRBD1 might be the D (5 bases). Germline V gene sequence: CDR1 LGHNA, CDR2 YNFKEQ. The CDR3 has 13 residues. V was shortened by 5 bases and J by 5 bases, with 12 bases between the two germline ends. The chain's CDR3 is CASSTGGVYGYTF. The DNA for the CDR3 is TGTGCCAGCAGCACTGGGGGGGTATATGGCTACACCTTC.

This clone was seen a handful of times. J is TRBJ2-3 and V is TRBV5-1; 11 nucleotides align to TRBD1. V lost 6 bases, J lost 2 bases, and 8 bases stayed unmatched. The germline V gene has CDR1 SGHRS and CDR2 YFSETQ. The CDR3 totals 16 residues. The CDR3 coding sequence is TGCGCCAGCACAACCGGGACAGGGGGTTCCACAGATACGCAGTATTTT. Its translation: CASTTGTGGSTDTQYF. Full variable domain (rest looked up from reference TRBV5-1 and TRBJ2-3): KAGVTQTPRYLIKTRGQQVTLSCSPISGHRSVSWYQQTPGQGLQFLFEYFSETQRNKGNFPGRFSGRQFSNSRSEMNVSTLELGDSALYLCASTTGTGGSTDTQYFGPGTRLTVL.

This chain uses TRBV19 with TRBJ2-1; 15 positions agree with TRBD2. The J segment lost 1 base and the V segment lost 4 bases, leaving 5 bases of the junction unmatched. The CDR3 has 18 amino acids. Germline CDR1 reads LNHDA; CDR2 reads SQIVND (reference sequence). The CDR3 protein is CASSTRTSGGGSYNEQFF. CDR3 bases: TGTGCCAGTAGTACCCGGACTAGCGGGGGGGGATCCTACAATGAGCAGTTCTTC.

In this sample, this clone turned up once. The gene calls are TRBV5-1 and TRBJ2-5; TRBD1 aligns across 8 bases. Germline CDR1 is SGHRS and CDR2 is YFSETQ. V shed 4 bases and J 2 bases; nucleotides not matched to a gene: 4. This CDR3 is 14 amino acids long. This chain's CDR3 is CASSPTGAQETQYF. CDR3 coding DNA: TGCGCCAGCAGCCCGACAGGGGCGCAAGAGACCCAGTACTTC.

The chain combines TRBV3-1 (or the pseudogene TRBV3-2) with TRBJ1-1; D may be TRBD1 (6 bases). Trimming took off 4 bases at V and 12 bases at J, with 15 bases between the two ends. This CDR3 comprises 12 residues. Germline loops: CDR1 LGHDT, CDR2 YNNKEL (reference sequence). This chain's CDR3 is CASSLTGYSTFF. CDR3 nucleotide sequence: TGTGCCAGCAGCCTAACAGGGTATTCAACTTTCTTT.

The genes are TRBV5-8 and TRBJ1-2; 7 nucleotides agree with TRBD1. The junction had 7 bases not matched to a gene; V was cut back by 7 bases and J by 4 bases. The CDR3 contains 13 residues. Looked up from germline, CDR1 is SGHTS and CDR2 is YDEGEE. The DNA of the CDR3 is TGTGCCAGCCTTAGGGACAGCAGCTATGGCTACACCTTC. Amino acids: CASLRDSSYGYTF.

This clone was picked up a small number of times. This chain's CDR3 is CASHPEGRSEAFF. CDR3 nucleotides: TGTGCCAGCCATCCGGAAGGGAGGTCTGAAGCTTTCTTT. The chain recombines TRBV18 with TRBJ1-1; D remains ambiguous. The CDR3 covers 13 residues. Germline lookup yields CDR1 KGHSH and CDR2 LQKENI. Between the trimmed V and J ends, which lost 8 bases and 6 bases, there was a span of 16 bases.

In the case of this clone: A read error may produce the germline difference seen at one junction end. The rearrangement uses TRBV5-1 and TRBJ2-2; TRBD2 is a possible D gene (6 bases). CDR3 size: 16 residues. Germline CDR1 and CDR2: SGHRS and YFSETQ. CDR3 nucleotide sequence: TGCGCCAGCAGCTTGGTGGGGGGAGCGAAAACCGGGGAGCTGTTTTTT. It yields the protein CASSLVGGAKTGELFF.